These 32 T cell receptor beta chains originate from one sample sequenced in a study of blood T cell repertoires in COVID-19. Produced via immunoSEQ multiplex PCR; TCRdb's table is partial and in-frame only. This table holds approximately 300,000 clones, approximately 92% found once. The sample was peripheral blood. The receptors derive from a woman aged 25 to 45 with COVID-19, enrolled during active disease.

V gene TRBV28 combines with J gene TRBJ2-7, with 9 positions matching TRBD1. The CDR3 is 15 amino acids. Germline assignment: CDR1 MDHEN and CDR2 SYDVKM. Losses at the gene ends were 6 bases for V and 1 base for J; bases not matched to a gene: 7. For the CDR3, the DNA is TGTGCCAGCAGCACTATAGGACAGGGGTCCTACGAGCAGTACTTC. Its translation is CASSTIGQGSYEQYF.

This clone appeared a single time. This chain links TRBV4-1 with TRBJ1-4; 10 bases are a match to TRBD1. With V trimmed by 2 bases and J by 10 bases, 7 bases remained unmatched. This CDR3 has 15 residues. Germline values: CDR1 MGHRA, CDR2 YSYEKL. CDR3 loop: CASSQPTGGEGKLFF. Written as DNA, the CDR3 is TGCGCCAGCAGCCAACCGACAGGGGGCGAGGGAAAACTGTTTTTT.

The chain employs TRBV7-8 and TRBJ1-4, with 8 bases matching TRBD1. J lost 4 bases, V lost 0 bases, and 13 bases had no gene match. Germline V gene data show CDR1 as SGHVS and CDR2 as FQNEAQ. The CDR3 runs to 19 residues. CDR3: CASSLASIDYRGNNEKLFF. In nucleotides, the CDR3 is TGTGCCAGCAGCTTAGCCTCAATCGACTACAGGGGGAATAATGAAAAACTGTTTTTT.

The V call is TRBV9, the J call TRBJ2-7, with TRBD2 identical over 14 bases. CDR1 SGDLS and CDR2 YYNGEE come from the germline V gene. The CDR3 loop spans 15 amino acids. V dropped 5 bases and J dropped 5; count of bases not matched to a gene: 6. DNA of the CDR3: TGTGCCAGCAGTCGGTCGGGACTAGCGGGAGACGAGCAGTACTTC. Translated, it gives CASSRSGLAGDEQYF.

The chain carries TRBV18 and TRBJ2-5; tentatively, D is TRBD1 (6 bases). Trimming took 1 base from V and 5 from J, leaving 14 bases between them. The germline V gene has CDR1 KGHSH and CDR2 LQKENI. The CDR3 loop spans 15 amino acids. CDR3 nucleotide sequence: TGTGCCAGCTCACCACTACAGGGCGGTCAGGAGACCCAGTACTTC. Its translation: CASSPLQGGQETQYF.

The gene calls are TRBV5-5 and TRBJ1-2; D is uncertain. Per the germline V gene, CDR1 is SGHKS and CDR2 is YYEKEE (reference sequence). The CDR3 is 15 amino acids. V lost 0 bases and J 4 bases, leaving 13 bases between the germline ends. CDR3 in amino acids: CASSLAGWGAYGYTF. For the CDR3, the DNA is TGTGCCAGCAGCTTGGCCGGGTGGGGAGCCTATGGCTACACCTTC.

With respect to this clone: The junction departs from germline at one end; a sequencing error may be responsible. The chain joins TRBV7-7 to TRBJ2-5; the match to TRBD2 covers 16 bases. The CDR3 length is 19 residues. CDR1 is SSHAT and CDR2 is FNYEAQ in the germline V gene (reference sequence). CDR3 in amino acids: CASSSNPPGLAGGQETQYF. In DNA, the CDR3 is TGTGCTAGCAGTAGCAATCCACCGGGACTAGCGGGAGGGCAAGAGACCCAGTACTTC.

The chain employs TRBV29-1 and TRBJ2-1; the D gene is possibly TRBD2 (5 bases). The V end lost 7 bases, the J end lost 6 bases, and 10 bases lay between the germline ends. Germline V gene lookup returns CDR1 SQVTM and CDR2 ANQGSEA. The CDR3 contains 11 residues. CDR3 sequence: CSGREGNEQFF. Written as DNA, the CDR3 is TGCAGCGGTCGTGAGGGCAATGAGCAGTTCTTC.

V is TRBV29-1 and J is TRBJ1-2; tentatively, D is TRBD1 (6 bases). This CDR3 is 14 amino acids long. Trimming pared 3 bases from V and 4 bases from J, leaving 15 bases between. CDR1 is SQVTM, CDR2 ANQGSEA, per germline. In DNA, the CDR3 is TGCAGCGTTGATGGGGACACCCTAGGCTATGGCTACACCTTC. Protein sequence: CSVDGDTLGYGYTF.

The chain has TRBV19 and TRBJ1-5; the match to TRBD1 covers 8 bases. The V and J ends lost 7 bases and 3 bases, in that order; junction bases with no gene match: 14. Germline CDR1 and CDR2: LNHDA and SQIVND (reference sequence). The CDR3 has 17 residues. This chain's CDR3 is CASTPWAGQGANQPQHF. CDR3 nucleotide sequence: TGTGCCAGTACCCCCTGGGCAGGCCAGGGGGCCAATCAGCCCCAGCATTTT. Full variable domain (rest looked up from reference TRBV19 and TRBJ1-5): DGGITQSPKYLFRKEGQNVTLSCEQNLNHDAMYWYRQDPGQGLRLIYYSQIVNDFQKGDIAEGYSVSREKKESFPLTVTSAQKNPTAFYLCASTPWAGQGANQPQHFGDGTRLSIL.

V and J are TRBV29-1 and TRBJ2-5; the D gene is possibly TRBD1 (7 bases). Germline CDR1 is SQVTM and CDR2 is ANQGSEA. There are 14 residues in the CDR3. The ends were cut back, 4 bases at V and 5 bases at J, with 17 bases in the middle. The CDR3 region is CSVVVRGVGETQYF. The CDR3 DNA reads as TGCAGCGTTGTAGTCAGGGGGGTAGGGGAGACCCAGTACTTC.

J is TRBJ2-7 and V is TRBV7-2, with 9 nucleotides matching TRBD2. The trim removed 5 bases at V and 6 bases at J, leaving 11 bases unmatched. The V gene's germline CDR1 is SGHTA and CDR2 FQGNSA. The CDR3 has 15 residues. The chain's CDR3 is CASSPLSSGMGEQYF. CDR3 nucleotide sequence: TGTGCCAGCAGCCCGCTATCTAGCGGGATGGGCGAGCAGTACTTC.

This chain joins TRBV9 and TRBJ2-7, with D unclear. Trimming took 4 bases from V and 0 from J, leaving 20 bases between them. Germline CDR1 is SGDLS and CDR2 is YYNGEE. CDR3 length: 17 amino acids. DNA for the CDR3: TGTGCCAGCAGCCCCAGTCTAGTAGGTGTAAGCTCCTACGAGCAGTACTTC. Translated, it gives CASSPSLVGVSSYEQYF.

V usage is TRBV2 and J usage is TRBJ1-1, with TRBD1 matching 11 bases. The CDR3 has 14 residues. Germline assignment: CDR1 SNHLY and CDR2 FYNNEI. The V and J ends lost 4 bases and 4 bases, in that order; junction bases with no gene match: 2. The CDR3 protein is CASSGTGGLTEAFF. The DNA of the CDR3 is TGTGCCAGCAGTGGGACAGGGGGCCTCACTGAAGCTTTCTTT.

V is TRBV10-1 and J is TRBJ2-5, with 9 positions matching TRBD2. This CDR3 spans 15 amino acids. The V gene's germline CDR1 is WNHNN and CDR2 SYGVQD (reference sequence). Trimming removed 1 base from V and 5 bases from J; junction bases left unmatched: 5. Written as DNA, the CDR3 is TGCGCCAGCAGTGAGTTGCGGGAGGGCCGGGAGACCCAGTACTTC. It is translated as CASSELREGRETQYF.

The V and J genes are TRBV11-2 and TRBJ1-3; 7 bases line up with TRBD1. The CDR3 is made up of 17 amino acids. V was clipped by 4 bases and J by 0 bases; unmatched bases: 9. Looked up from germline, CDR1 is SGHAT and CDR2 is FQNNGV. This CDR3 is CASSSARTGLSGNTIYF. For the CDR3, the DNA is TGTGCCAGCAGCTCTGCCCGGACAGGCCTCTCTGGAAACACCATATATTTT.

The V call is TRBV5-4, the J call TRBJ2-7; 10 bases are shared with TRBD2. With 4 bases clipped from V and 0 bases from J, the junction kept 4 bases outside the gene matches. CDR1 is SGHNT and CDR2 is YYREEE in the germline V gene (reference sequence). The length of the CDR3 is 15 residues. CDR3 nucleotide sequence: TGTGCCAGCAGCCTTAGCGGGAGGAGCTCCTACGAGCAGTACTTC. Translating it yields CASSLSGRSSYEQYF.

The chain carries TRBV10-3 and TRBJ2-2; D is undetermined. Trimming pared 5 bases from V and 6 bases from J, leaving 7 bases between. The CDR3 extends over 12 amino acids. CDR1 ENHRY and CDR2 SYGVKD come from the germline V gene. CDR3 amino acids: CAISSLPGELFF. The CDR3 nucleotides read TGTGCCATCAGTTCTCTACCCGGGGAGCTGTTTTTT.

This clone was seen only once. This sequence joins TRBV6-4 and TRBJ1-1; 8 bases are a match to TRBD1. J gave up 4 bases and V 3 bases, and 4 bases lay outside the gene matches. Germline V gene data show CDR1 as MRHNA and CDR2 as SNTAGT. This CDR3 has 14 amino acids. CDR3 loop: CASSEGDRGTEAFF. The CDR3 DNA is TGTGCCAGCAGTGAAGGTGACAGGGGCACTGAAGCTTTCTTT.

This chain joins TRBV2 and TRBJ1-2, with 9 bases lining up with TRBD1. Germline V gene lookup returns CDR1 SNHLY and CDR2 FYNNEI. The trim removed 10 bases at V and 8 bases at J, leaving 23 bases unmatched. The CDR3 loop spans 17 amino acids. The CDR3: CATRPPTLTGGGRGYTF. The CDR3 DNA follows: TGTGCCACCCGTCCCCCTACTTTGACAGGGGGGGGGCGGGGCTACACCTTC.

The chain employs TRBV2 and TRBJ1-4, with D perhaps matching TRBD1 (6 bases). Between the trimmed V and J ends, which lost 4 bases and 8 bases, there was a span of 20 bases. Germline CDR1 and CDR2: SNHLY and FYNNEI. The CDR3 runs to 16 residues. The CDR3 protein is CASSGGRGPNWEKLFF. CDR3 nucleotide sequence: TGTGCCAGCAGTGGGGGCAGGGGCCCTAATTGGGAAAAACTGTTTTTT.

This clone was seen a few times. The chain has TRBV28 and TRBJ2-7, with a tentative D call TRBD1 (6 bases). CDR1 and CDR2 from the germline V gene are MDHEN and SYDVKM. This CDR3 is built from 16 residues. Trimming shortened V by 5 bases and J by 1 base, and 18 bases separated the two germline ends. CDR3 nucleotide sequence: TGTGCCAGCAGTCCCCTGGACAGACGGAAATCCTACGAGCAGTACTTC. Translation: CASSPLDRRKSYEQYF. The variable domain in full, completed from reference TRBV28 and TRBJ2-7, reads DVKVTQSSRYLVKRTGEKVFLECVQDMDHENMFWYRQDPGLGLRLIYFSYDVKMKEKGDIPEGYSVSREKKERFSLILESASTNQTSMYLCASSPLDRRKSYEQYFGPGTRLTVT.

The V call is TRBV27, the J call TRBJ2-4; tentatively, D is TRBD2 (6 bases). Between the trimmed V and J ends, which lost 5 bases and 0 bases, there was a span of 20 bases. Germline CDR1 is MNHEY and CDR2 is SMNVEV (reference sequence). CDR3 length equals 18 residues. Written as DNA, the CDR3 is TGTGCCAGCAGTCCACGGGTGGTAGCGGAGCGAGCCAAAAACATTCAGTACTTC. Translating gives CASSPRVVAERAKNIQYF.

Concerning this clone itself: Other DNA variants within this sample encode the same CDR3. The rearrangement links TRBV28 to TRBJ2-7, with D possibly matching TRBD2 (6 bases). Per the germline V gene, CDR1 is MDHEN and CDR2 is SYDVKM. V was shortened by 2 bases and J by 2 bases, with 7 bases between the two germline ends. This CDR3 contains 13 residues. CDR3 region: CASSLGGTYEQYF. The CDR3 DNA sequence: TGTGCCAGCAGTTTAGGAGGGACCTACGAGCAGTACTTC.

The chain is built from TRBV28 and TRBJ1-2, with TRBD1 as a possible D gene (6 bases). V shed 1 base and J shed 8 bases, with 11 bases lying between them. The CDR3 has 13 residues. In germline, CDR1 is MDHEN, CDR2 SYDVKM. The chain's CDR3 is CASSLSGVIGYTF. CDR3 in DNA: TGTGCCAGCAGTTTATCAGGGGTAATAGGCTACACCTTC.

This sequence joins TRBV5-8 and TRBJ2-7; TRBD2 aligns across 9 bases. The CDR3 has 15 amino acids. The germline V gene has CDR1 SGHTS and CDR2 YDEGEE. V gave up 0 bases and J gave up 2 bases; unmatched junction bases: 3. This CDR3 reads CASSLASGMTYEQYF. CDR3 bases: TGTGCCAGCAGCTTGGCTAGCGGGATGACCTACGAGCAGTACTTC.

The CDR3 sequence: CASTPGGTGGGEQYF. CDR3 DNA: TGCGCCAGCACCCCAGGGGGGACAGGAGGTGGGGAGCAGTACTTC. The V and J genes are TRBV5-1 and TRBJ2-7; TRBD1 aligns across 8 bases. V was clipped by 6 bases and J by 7 bases; unmatched bases: 15. The germline V gene has CDR1 SGHRS and CDR2 YFSETQ. This CDR3 is 15 amino acids long. Variable domain in full (rest from reference TRBV5-1 and TRBJ2-7): KAGVTQTPRYLIKTRGQQVTLSCSPISGHRSVSWYQQTPGQGLQFLFEYFSETQRNKGNFPGRFSGRQFSNSRSEMNVSTLELGDSALYLCASTPGGTGGGEQYFGPGTRLTVT.

The chain employs TRBV6-2 or TRBV6-3 and TRBJ2-5; TRBD1 agrees at 9 bases. This CDR3 comprises 14 residues. Losses at the gene ends were 5 bases for V and 2 bases for J; bases not matched to a gene: 3. CDR1 is MNHEY, CDR2 SVGEGT, per germline. The CDR3 loop reads CASSQDRGQETQYF. DNA for the CDR3: TGTGCCAGCAGTCAGGACAGGGGACAAGAGACCCAGTACTTC.

The V and J genes are TRBV6-6 and TRBJ1-2, with 11 bases aligning to TRBD1. This CDR3 comprises 17 residues. Unmatched junction bases numbered 12, after V lost 5 bases and J lost 4 bases. In germline, CDR1 is MNHNY, CDR2 SVGAGI (reference sequence). The CDR3: CASSQWTGGKKAYGYTF. DNA for the CDR3: TGTGCCAGCAGTCAATGGACAGGGGGCAAAAAGGCCTATGGCTACACCTTC.

V is TRBV18 and J is TRBJ2-7; 9 bases agree with TRBD2. CDR3 length: 15 residues. V shed 3 bases and J 1 base; nucleotides not matched to a gene: 4. Germline V gives CDR1 KGHSH, CDR2 LQKENI. The CDR3 nucleotides read TGTGCCAGCTCACCTAAAACTAGCGGGTCCTACGAGCAGTACTTC. Its translation is CASSPKTSGSYEQYF.

CDR3 region: CASTPDGRVIDEQYF. The CDR3 DNA is TGTGCCAGCACCCCGGACGGCAGGGTTATTGACGAGCAGTACTTC. The genes are TRBV28 and TRBJ2-7, with D maybe TRBD1 (5 bases). The germline gives CDR1 MDHEN, CDR2 SYDVKM. CDR3 length equals 15 residues. Trimming took off 7 bases at V and 5 bases at J, with 21 bases between the two ends.

The rearrangement uses TRBV6-5 and TRBJ1-5; the D is unclear. The CDR3 sequence is 11 residues long. Germline lookup yields CDR1 MNHEY and CDR2 SVGAGI. V was shortened by 10 bases and J by 4 bases, with 8 bases between the two germline ends. In DNA, the CDR3 is TGTGCCACCGGGAGTAATCAGCCCCAGCATTTT. Translating gives CATGSNQPQHF.